This T cell receptor beta chain was observed in a study of low-dose radiotherapy and immunotherapy resistance in tumors. As for the study in general: Participants in Cohort 2 were given 1 Gy per fraction every two weeks, for 13 Gy over 26 weeks. Every six weeks patients received intravenous ipilimumab 1 mg/kg, and every two weeks they received intravenous nivolumab 240 mg.

This clonotype was detected a few times. With TRAV- and TRBV-specific primers, first-strand cDNA was made, covering the alpha and beta chains. A constant-region primer paired with the V-primer adapter amplified TCRs over about 20 PCR cycles. TCRdb used MiXCR to reprocess the reads, holding one entry per CDR3 protein. The sample contains fewer than 90,000 distinct CDR3 sequences, roughly 30% of which appear only once. Indicated time point: before trial treatment. This sample comprised PBMCs, obtained before treatment. The clonotype comes from a female donor with ovarian cancer.

CDR3 nucleotides: TGTGCCAGCAGCCAGGGACAGACCAATCAGCCCCAGCATTTT. It specifies CASSQGQTNQPQHF. The chain combines TRBV5-5 with TRBJ1-5; 7 positions agree with TRBD1. The germline gives CDR1 SGHKS, CDR2 YYEKEE (reference sequence). With V trimmed by 4 bases and J by 3 bases, 4 bases remained unmatched. There are 14 residues in the CDR3.